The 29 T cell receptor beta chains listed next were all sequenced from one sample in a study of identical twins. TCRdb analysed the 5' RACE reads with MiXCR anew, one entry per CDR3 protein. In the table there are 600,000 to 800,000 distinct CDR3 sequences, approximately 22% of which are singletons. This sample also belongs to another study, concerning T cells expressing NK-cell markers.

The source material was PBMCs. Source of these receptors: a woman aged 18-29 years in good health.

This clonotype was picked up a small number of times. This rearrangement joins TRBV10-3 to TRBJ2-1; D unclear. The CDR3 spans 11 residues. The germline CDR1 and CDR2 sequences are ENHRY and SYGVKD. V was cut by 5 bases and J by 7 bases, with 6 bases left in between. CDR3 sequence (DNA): TGTGCCATCAGTAAGAGTAATGAGCAGTTCTTC. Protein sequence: CAISKSNEQFF.

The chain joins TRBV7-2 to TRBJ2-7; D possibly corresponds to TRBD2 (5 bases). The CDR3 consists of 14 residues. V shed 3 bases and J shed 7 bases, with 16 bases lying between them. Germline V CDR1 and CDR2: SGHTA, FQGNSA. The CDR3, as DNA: TGTGCCAGCAGCTTGGGAGCCCGGTTCGGTGAGCAGTACTTC. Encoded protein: CASSLGARFGEQYF. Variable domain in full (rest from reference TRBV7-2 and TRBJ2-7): GAGVSQSPSNKVTEKGKDVELRCDPISGHTALYWYRQSLGQGLEFLIYFQGNSAPDKSGLPSDRFSAERTGGSVSTLTIQRTQQEDSAVYLCASSLGARFGEQYFGPGTRLTVT.

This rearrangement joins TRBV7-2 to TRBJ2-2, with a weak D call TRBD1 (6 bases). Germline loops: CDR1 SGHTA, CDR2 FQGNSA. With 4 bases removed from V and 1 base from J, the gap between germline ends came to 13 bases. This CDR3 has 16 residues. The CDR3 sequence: CASSSRRTENTGELFF. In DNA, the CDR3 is TGTGCCAGCAGCTCCCGGCGGACAGAGAACACCGGGGAGCTGTTTTTT.

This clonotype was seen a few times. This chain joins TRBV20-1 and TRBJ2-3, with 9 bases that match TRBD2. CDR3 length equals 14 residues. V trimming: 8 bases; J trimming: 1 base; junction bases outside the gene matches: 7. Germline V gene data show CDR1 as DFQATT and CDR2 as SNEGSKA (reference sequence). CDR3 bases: TGCAGTCCCGGGAGGACTAGCGGCACAGATACGCAGTATTTT. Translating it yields CSPGRTSGTDTQYF.

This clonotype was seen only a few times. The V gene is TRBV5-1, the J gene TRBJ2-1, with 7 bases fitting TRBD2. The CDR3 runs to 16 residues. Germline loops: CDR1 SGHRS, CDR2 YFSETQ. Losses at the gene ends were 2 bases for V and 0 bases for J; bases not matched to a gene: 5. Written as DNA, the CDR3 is TGCGCCAGCAGCTTCAGCGGGGTAAGCTCCTACAATGAGCAGTTCTTC. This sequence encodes CASSFSGVSSYNEQFF.

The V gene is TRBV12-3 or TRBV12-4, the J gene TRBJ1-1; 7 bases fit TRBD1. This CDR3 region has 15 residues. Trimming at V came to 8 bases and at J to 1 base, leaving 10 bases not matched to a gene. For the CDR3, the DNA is TGTGCCAGCCGCCCCACGGGACAGTCGAACACTGAAGCTTTCTTT. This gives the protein CASRPTGQSNTEAFF.

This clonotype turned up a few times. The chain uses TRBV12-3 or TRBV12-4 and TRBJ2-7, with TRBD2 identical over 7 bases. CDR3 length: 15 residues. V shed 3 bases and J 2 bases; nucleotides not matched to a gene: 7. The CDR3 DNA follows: TGTGCCAGCAGTTTTGGGAGGGAGGACACCTACGAGCAGTACTTC. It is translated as CASSFGREDTYEQYF.

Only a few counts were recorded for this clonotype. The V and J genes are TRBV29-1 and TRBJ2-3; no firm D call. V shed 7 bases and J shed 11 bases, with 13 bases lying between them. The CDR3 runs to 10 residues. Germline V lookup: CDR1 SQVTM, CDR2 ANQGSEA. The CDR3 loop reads CSAASGEQYF. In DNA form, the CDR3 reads TGCAGCGCCGCCTCTGGGGAGCAGTATTTT.

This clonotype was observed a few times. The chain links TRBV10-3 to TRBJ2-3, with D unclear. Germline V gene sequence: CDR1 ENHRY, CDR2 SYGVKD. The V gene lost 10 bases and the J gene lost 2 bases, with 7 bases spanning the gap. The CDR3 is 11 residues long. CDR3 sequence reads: CATRNTDTQYF. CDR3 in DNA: TGTGCCACCCGAAACACAGATACGCAGTATTTT.

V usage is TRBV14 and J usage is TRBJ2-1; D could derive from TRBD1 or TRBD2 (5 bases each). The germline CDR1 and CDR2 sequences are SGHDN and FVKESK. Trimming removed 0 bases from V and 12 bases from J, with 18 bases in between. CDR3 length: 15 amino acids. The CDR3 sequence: CASSQDPFGSRVQFF. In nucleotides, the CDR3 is TGTGCCAGCAGCCAAGACCCTTTTGGGAGCAGGGTGCAGTTCTTC.

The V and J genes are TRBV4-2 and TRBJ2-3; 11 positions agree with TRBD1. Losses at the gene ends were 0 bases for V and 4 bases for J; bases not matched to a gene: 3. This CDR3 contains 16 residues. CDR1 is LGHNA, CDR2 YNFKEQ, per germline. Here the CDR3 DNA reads TGTGCCAGCAGCCAAGAGCCGGGACAGGGGGCAGATACGCAGTATTTT. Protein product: CASSQEPGQGADTQYF.

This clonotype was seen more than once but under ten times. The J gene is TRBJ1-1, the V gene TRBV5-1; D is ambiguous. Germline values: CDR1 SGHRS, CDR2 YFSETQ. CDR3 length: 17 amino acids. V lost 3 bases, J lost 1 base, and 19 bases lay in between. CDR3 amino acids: CASSSTYRTRGNTEAFF. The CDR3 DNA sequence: TGCGCCAGCAGCTCAACATACCGAACGCGAGGGAACACTGAAGCTTTCTTT.

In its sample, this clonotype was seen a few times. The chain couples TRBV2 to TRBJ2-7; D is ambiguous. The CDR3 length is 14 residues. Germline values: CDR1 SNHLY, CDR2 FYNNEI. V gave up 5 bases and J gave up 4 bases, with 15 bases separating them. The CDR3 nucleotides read TGTGCCAGCAGTACCGATAGACGGATTTACGAGCAGTACTTC. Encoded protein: CASSTDRRIYEQYF.

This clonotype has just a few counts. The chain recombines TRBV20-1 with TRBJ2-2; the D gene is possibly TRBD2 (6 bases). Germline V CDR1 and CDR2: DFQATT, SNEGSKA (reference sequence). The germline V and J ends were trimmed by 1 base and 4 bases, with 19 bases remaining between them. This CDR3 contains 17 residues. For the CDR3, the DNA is TGCAGTGCTAGAGCGGGTTTCGGGAGATCGGGCACCGGGGAGCTGTTTTTT. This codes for CSARAGFGRSGTGELFF.

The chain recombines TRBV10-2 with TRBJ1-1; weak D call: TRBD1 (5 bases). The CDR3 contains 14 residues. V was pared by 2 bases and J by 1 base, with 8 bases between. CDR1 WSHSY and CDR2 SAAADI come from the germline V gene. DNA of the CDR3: TGCGCCAGCAGTGAGACGGGACGGAACACTGAAGCTTTCTTT. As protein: CASSETGRNTEAFF.

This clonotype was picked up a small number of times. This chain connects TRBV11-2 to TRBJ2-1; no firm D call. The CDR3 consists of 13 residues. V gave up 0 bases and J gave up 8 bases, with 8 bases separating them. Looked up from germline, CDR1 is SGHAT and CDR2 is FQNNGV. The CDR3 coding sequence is TGTGCCAGCAGCTTAGATCCCCCCCATGAGCAGTTCTTC. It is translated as CASSLDPPHEQFF.

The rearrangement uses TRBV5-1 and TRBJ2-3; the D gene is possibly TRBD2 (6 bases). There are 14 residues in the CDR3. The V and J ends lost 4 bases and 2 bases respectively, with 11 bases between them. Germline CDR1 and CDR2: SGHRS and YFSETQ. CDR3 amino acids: CASSKGLDTDTQYF. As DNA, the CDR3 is TGCGCCAGCAGCAAGGGACTCGACACAGATACGCAGTATTTT.

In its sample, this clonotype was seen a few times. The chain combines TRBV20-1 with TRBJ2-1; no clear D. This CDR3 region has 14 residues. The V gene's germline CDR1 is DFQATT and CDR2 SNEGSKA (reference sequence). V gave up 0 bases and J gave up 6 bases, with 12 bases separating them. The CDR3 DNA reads TGCAGTGCTAGAGATTGGACCTCGACCAATGAGCAGTTCTTC. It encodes CSARDWTSTNEQFF.

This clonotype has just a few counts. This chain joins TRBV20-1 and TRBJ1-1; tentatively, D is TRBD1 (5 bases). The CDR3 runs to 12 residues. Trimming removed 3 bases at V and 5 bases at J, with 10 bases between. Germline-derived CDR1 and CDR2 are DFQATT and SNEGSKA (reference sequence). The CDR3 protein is CSARDRGTEAFF. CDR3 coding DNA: TGCAGTGCTAGGGACCGGGGGACTGAAGCTTTCTTT.

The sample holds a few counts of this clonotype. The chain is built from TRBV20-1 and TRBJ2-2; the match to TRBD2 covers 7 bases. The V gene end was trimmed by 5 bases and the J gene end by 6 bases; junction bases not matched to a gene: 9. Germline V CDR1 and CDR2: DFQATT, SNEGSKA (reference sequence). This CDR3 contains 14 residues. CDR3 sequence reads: CSAGEGLGAGELFF. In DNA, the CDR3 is TGCAGTGCTGGCGAAGGACTAGGGGCCGGGGAGCTGTTTTTT.

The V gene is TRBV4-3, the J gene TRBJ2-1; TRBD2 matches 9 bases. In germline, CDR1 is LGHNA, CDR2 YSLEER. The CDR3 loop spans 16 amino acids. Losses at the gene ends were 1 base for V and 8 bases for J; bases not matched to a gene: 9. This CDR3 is CASSQVTSGRKDEQFF. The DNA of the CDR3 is TGCGCCAGCAGCCAAGTAACCAGCGGGAGGAAAGATGAGCAGTTCTTC.

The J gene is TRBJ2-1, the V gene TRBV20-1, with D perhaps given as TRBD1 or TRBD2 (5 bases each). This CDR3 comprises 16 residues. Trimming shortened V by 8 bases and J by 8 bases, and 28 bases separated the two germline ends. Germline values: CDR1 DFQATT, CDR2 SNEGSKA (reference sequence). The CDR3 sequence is CSPAQTGARSKYEQFF. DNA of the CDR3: TGCAGTCCGGCCCAGACCGGGGCTCGGTCCAAGTATGAGCAGTTCTTC.

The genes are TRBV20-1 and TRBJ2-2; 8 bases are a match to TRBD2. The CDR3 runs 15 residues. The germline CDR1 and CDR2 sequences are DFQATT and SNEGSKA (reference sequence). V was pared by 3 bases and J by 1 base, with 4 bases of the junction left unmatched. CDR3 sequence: CSASASGGNTGELFF. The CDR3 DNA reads TGCAGTGCTAGCGCCAGCGGGGGGAACACCGGGGAGCTGTTTTTT.

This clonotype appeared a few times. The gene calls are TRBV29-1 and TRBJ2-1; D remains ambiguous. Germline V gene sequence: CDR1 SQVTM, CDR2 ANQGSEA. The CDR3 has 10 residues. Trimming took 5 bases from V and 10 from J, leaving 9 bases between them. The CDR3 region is CSVKKNEQFF. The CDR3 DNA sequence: TGCAGCGTTAAGAAGAACGAGCAGTTCTTC.

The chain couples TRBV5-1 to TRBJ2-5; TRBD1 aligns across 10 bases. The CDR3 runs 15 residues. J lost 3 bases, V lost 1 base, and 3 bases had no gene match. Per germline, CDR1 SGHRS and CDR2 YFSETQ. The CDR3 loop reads CASSLWGTGEETQYF. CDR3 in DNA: TGCGCCAGCAGCTTGTGGGGGACAGGGGAAGAGACCCAGTACTTC.

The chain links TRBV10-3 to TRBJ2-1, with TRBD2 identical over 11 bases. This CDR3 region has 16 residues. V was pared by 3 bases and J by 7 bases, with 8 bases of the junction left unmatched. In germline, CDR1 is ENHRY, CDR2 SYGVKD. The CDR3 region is CAISDSGLAGGNEQFF. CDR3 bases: TGTGCCATCAGTGATTCGGGGTTAGCGGGGGGGAATGAGCAGTTCTTC.

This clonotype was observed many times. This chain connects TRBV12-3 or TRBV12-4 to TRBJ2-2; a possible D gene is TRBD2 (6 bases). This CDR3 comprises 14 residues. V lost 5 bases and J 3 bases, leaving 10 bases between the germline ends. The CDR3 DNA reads TGTGCCAGCAGTGGGAGGCTCGACACCGGGGAGCTGTTTTTT. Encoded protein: CASSGRLDTGELFF.

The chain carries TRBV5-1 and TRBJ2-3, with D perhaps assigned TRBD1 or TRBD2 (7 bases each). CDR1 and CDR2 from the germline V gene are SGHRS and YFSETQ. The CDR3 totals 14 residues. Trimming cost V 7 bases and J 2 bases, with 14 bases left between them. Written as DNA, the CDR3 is TGCGCCAGCGGTCAGGGGGGGGTCACAGATACGCAGTATTTT. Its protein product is CASGQGGVTDTQYF.

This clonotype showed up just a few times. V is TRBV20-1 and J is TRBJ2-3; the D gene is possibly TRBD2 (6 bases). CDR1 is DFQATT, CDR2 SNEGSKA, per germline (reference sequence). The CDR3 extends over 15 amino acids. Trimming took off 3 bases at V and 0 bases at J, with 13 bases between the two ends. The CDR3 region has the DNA TGCAGTGCTAGGACTAGGGGCCCAAGCACAGATACGCAGTATTTT. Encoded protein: CSARTRGPSTDTQYF.